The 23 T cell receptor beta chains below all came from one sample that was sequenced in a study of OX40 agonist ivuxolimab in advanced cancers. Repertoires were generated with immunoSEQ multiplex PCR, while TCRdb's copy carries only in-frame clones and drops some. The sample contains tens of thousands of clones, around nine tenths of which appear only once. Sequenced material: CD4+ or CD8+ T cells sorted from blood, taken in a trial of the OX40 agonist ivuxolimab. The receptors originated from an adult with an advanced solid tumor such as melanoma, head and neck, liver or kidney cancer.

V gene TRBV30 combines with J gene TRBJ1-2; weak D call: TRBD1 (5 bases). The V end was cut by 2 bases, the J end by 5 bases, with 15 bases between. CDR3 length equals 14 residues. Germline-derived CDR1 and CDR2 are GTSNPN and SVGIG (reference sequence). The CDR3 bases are TGTGCCTGGAGTTTGACAGACCGATGGTATGGCTACACCTTC. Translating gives CAWSLTDRWYGYTF. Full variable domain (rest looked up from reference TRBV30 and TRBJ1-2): SQTIHQWPATLVQPVGSPLSLECTVEGTSNPNLYWYRQAAGRGLQLLFYSVGIGQISSEVPQNLSASRPQDRQFILSSKKLLLSDSGFYLCAWSLTDRWYGYTFGSGTRLTVV.

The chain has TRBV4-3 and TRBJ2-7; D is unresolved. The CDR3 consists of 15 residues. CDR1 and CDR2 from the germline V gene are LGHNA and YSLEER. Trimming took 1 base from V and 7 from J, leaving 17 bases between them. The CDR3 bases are TGCGCCAGCAGCCAAGGGTCCATACGGTCTGGGGAGCAGTACTTC. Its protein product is CASSQGSIRSGEQYF.

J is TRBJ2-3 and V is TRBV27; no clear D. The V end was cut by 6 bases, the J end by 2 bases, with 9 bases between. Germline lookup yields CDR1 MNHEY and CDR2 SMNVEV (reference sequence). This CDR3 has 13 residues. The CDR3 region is CASRHRYTDTQYF. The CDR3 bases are TGTGCCAGCAGACACAGATACACAGATACGCAGTATTTT.

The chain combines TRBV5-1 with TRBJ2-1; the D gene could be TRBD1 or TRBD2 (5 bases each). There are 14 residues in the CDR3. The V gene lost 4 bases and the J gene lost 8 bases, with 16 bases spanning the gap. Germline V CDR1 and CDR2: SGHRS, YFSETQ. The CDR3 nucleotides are TGCGCCAGCAGCACCTGGGACCGCCCCCATGAGCAGTTCTTC. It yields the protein CASSTWDRPHEQFF.

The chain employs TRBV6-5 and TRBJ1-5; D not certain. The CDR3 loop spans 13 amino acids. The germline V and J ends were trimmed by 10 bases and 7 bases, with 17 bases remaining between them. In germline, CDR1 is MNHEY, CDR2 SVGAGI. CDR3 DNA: TGTGCCACCAGCACTTCAGGTGGGCAGCCCCAGCATTTT. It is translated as CATSTSGGQPQHF.

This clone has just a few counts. The CDR3 reads CSVDGAWGSYNEQFF. The CDR3 coding sequence is TGCAGCGTTGACGGAGCGTGGGGCTCCTACAATGAGCAGTTCTTC. The J gene is TRBJ2-1, the V gene TRBV29-1; unclear D gene. This CDR3 region has 15 residues. Germline lookup yields CDR1 SQVTM and CDR2 ANQGSEA. Trimming cost V 3 bases and J 0 bases, with 12 bases left between them.

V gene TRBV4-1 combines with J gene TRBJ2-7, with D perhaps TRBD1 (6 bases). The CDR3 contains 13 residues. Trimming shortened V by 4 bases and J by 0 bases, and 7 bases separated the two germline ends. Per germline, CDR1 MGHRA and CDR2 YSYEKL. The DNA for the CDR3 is TGCGCCAGCAGCCTGACAGGCTCCTACGAGCAGTACTTC. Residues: CASSLTGSYEQYF.

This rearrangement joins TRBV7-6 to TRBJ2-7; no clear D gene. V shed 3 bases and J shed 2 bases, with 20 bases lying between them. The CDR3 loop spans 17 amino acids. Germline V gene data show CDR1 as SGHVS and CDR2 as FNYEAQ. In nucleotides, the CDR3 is TGTGCCAGCAGCTTCGAATACATAACCGCCGGTACCTACGAGCAGTACTTC. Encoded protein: CASSFEYITAGTYEQYF.

The CDR3 DNA reads as TGTGCCAGCACCGAGCCGGGGACGCTGGGCATTCAGTACTTC. Encoded protein: CASTEPGTLGIQYF. The chain links TRBV11-3 to TRBJ2-4; the D call may be TRBD1 or TRBD2 (5 bases each). Per the germline V gene, CDR1 is SGHNT and CDR2 is YENEEA. V was shortened by 7 bases and J by 9 bases, with 19 bases between the two germline ends. This CDR3 has 14 residues.

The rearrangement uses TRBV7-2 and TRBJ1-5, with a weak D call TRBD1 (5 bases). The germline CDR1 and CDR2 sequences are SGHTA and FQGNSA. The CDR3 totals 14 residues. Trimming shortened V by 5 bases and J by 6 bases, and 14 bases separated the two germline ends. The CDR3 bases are TGTGCCAGCAGCGATTTCGACAGTGTTCAGCCCCAGCATTTT. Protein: CASSDFDSVQPQHF.

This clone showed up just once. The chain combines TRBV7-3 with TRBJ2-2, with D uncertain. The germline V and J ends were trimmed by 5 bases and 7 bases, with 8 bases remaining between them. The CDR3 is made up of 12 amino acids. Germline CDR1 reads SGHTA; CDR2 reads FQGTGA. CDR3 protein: CASSLPSGELFF. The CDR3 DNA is TGTGCCAGCAGCCTTCCCAGCGGGGAGCTGTTTTTT.

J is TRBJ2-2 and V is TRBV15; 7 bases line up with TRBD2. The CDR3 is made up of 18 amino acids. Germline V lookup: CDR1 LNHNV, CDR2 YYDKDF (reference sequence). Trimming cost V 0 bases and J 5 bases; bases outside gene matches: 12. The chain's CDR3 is CATSRDSSRERETGELFF. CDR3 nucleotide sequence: TGTGCCACCAGCAGAGATTCATCGCGGGAGAGAGAAACCGGGGAGCTGTTTTTT.

This CDR3 is CASSEGTGFEKLFF. The DNA of the CDR3 is TGTGCCAGCAGTGAAGGGACAGGGTTTGAAAAACTGTTTTTT. This rearrangement joins TRBV6-5 to TRBJ1-4; TRBD1 agrees at 9 bases. With 5 bases clipped from V and 7 bases from J, the junction kept 5 bases outside the gene matches. CDR3 size: 14 residues. CDR1 is MNHEY and CDR2 is SVGAGI in the germline V gene.

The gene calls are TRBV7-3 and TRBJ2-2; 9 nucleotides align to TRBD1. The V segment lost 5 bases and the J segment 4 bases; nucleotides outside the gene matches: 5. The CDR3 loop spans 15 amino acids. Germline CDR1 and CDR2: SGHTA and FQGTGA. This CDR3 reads CASSIGQGTTGELFF. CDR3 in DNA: TGTGCCAGCAGCATAGGACAGGGGACCACCGGGGAGCTGTTTTTT. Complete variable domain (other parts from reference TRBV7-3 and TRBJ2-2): GAGVSQTPSNKVTEKGKYVELRCDPISGHTALYWYRQSLGQGPEFLIYFQGTGAADDSGLPNDRFFAVRPEGSVSTLKIQRTERGDSAVYLCASSIGQGTTGELFFGEGSRLTVL.

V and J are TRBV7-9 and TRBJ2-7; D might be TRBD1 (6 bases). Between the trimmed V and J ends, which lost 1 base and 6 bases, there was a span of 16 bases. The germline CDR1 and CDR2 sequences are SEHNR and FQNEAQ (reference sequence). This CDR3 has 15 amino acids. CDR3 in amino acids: CASSLVRGKGSEQYF. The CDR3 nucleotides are TGTGCCAGCAGCTTAGTGAGGGGGAAGGGGAGCGAGCAGTACTTC.

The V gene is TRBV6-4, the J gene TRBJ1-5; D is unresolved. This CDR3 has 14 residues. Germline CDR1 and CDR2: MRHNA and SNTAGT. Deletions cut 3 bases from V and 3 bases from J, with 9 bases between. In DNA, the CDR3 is TGTGCCAGCAGTGAGGAAGGGAACAATCAGCCCCAGCATTTT. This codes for CASSEEGNNQPQHF.

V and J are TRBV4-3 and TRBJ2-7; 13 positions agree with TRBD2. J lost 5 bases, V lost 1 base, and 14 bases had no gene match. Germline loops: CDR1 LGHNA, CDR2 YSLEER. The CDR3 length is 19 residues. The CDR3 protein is CASSQGVVLAGGISDEQYF. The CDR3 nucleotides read TGCGCCAGCAGCCAAGGGGTAGTACTAGCGGGAGGGATTAGCGACGAGCAGTACTTC.

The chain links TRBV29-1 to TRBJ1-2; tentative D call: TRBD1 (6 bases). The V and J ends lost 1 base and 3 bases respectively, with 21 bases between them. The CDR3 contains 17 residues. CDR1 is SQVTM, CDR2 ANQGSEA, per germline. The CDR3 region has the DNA TGCAGCGTTGAAGTGCTGCAGGGAGGAGGGGGATACTATGGCTACACCTTC. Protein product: CSVEVLQGGGGYYGYTF.

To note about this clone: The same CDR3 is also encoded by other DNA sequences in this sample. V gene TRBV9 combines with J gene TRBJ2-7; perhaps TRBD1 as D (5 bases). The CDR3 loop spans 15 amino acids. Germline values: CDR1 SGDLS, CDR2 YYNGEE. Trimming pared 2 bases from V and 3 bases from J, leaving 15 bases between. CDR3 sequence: CASSVFAGQGYEQYF. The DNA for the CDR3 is TGTGCCAGCAGCGTTTTCGCAGGGCAGGGCTACGAGCAGTACTTC.

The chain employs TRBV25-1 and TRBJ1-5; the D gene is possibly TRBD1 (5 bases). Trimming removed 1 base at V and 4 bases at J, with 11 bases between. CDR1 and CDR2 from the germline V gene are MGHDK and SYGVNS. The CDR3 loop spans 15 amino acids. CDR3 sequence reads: CASSESRGFNQPQHF. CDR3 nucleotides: TGTGCCAGCAGTGAATCGCGGGGGTTTAATCAGCCCCAGCATTTT.

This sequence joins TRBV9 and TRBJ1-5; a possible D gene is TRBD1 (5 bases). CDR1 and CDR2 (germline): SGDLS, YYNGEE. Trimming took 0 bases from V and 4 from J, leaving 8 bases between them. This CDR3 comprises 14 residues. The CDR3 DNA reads TGTGCCAGCAGCGTAGGGGGGAGGAATCAGCCCCAGCATTTT. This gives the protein CASSVGGRNQPQHF.

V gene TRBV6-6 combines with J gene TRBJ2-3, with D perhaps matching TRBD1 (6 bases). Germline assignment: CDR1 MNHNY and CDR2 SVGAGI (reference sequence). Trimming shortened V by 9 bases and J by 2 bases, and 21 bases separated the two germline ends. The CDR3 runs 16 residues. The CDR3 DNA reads TGTGCCAGTATTGATGGACAGCTAAGTCCCACAGATACGCAGTATTTT. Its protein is CASIDGQLSPTDTQYF.

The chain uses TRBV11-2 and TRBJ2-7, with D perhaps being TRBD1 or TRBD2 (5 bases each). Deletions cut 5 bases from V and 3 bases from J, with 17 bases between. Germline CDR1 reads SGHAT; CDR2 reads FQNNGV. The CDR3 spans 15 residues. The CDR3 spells CASSPDGGAVYEQYF. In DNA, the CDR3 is TGTGCCAGCAGCCCTGATGGGGGTGCGGTCTACGAGCAGTACTTC.